Described below is a single T cell receptor beta chain sequence and its context. The data are from a study of T cell changes during pregnancy in multiple sclerosis. Losses at the gene ends were 5 bases for V and 2 bases for J; bases not matched to a gene: 2. CDR1 and CDR2 from the germline V gene are SEHNR and FQNEAQ (reference sequence). This CDR3 comprises 13 residues. The method was immunoSEQ multiplex PCR; TCRdb's version includes in-frame clones alone and lacks a portion of them. The sample has over 45,000 clones; 89% are singletons. This clonotype originated in a female donor with multiple sclerosis, enrolled in a pregnancy study. Sequences were derived from peripheral blood, sampled after pregnancy. The chain employs TRBV7-9 and TRBJ1-1; 7 nucleotides align to TRBD1. CDR3 bases: TGTGCCAGCAGCCCAGGGGGTAACACTGAAGCTTTCTTT. It codes for CASSPGGNTEAFF.